This T cell receptor beta chain originates from a study of cytomegalovirus exposure and HLA in healthy donors. Germline V gives CDR1 GTSNPN, CDR2 SVGIG (reference sequence). V was pared by 5 bases and J by 7 bases, with 9 bases of the junction left unmatched. This CDR3 region has 13 residues. The PCR contained 60 Vbeta and 13 Jbeta primers. Profiling relied on immunoSEQ multiplex PCR, and the TCRdb table lists in-frame clones only, not all of them. Of roughly 99,000 clones listed, about 84% are singletons. Overall study findings and caveats: Sequencing likely produced, as an artifact, a cluster of highly shared sequence variants. Prior analysis indicated that the majority of TCR beta V segments exhibited productivity approximately 90% or approximately 30% of the time.

Of note for this clone: The antigen is not known.

The sample was PBMCs. V is TRBV30 and J is TRBJ1-2; 8 bases agree with TRBD1. This clonotype originated in a man aged 25-45 years in good health and CMV-seronegative. The CDR3 spells CAWAQGEGGGYTF. CDR3 in DNA: TGTGCCTGGGCACAGGGGGAAGGTGGTGGCTACACCTTC. The full variable domain, in which reference TRBV30 and TRBJ1-2 provide the parts outside the CDR3, is SQTIHQWPATLVQPVGSPLSLECTVEGTSNPNLYWYRQAAGRGLQLLFYSVGIGQISSEVPQNLSASRPQDRQFILSSKKLLLSDSGFYLCAWAQGEGGGYTFGSGTRLTVV.